The next 6 T cell receptor beta chains were all read from a single sample in a study of T cells after yellow fever vaccination. TCRdb fed the 5' RACE reads into MiXCR, producing one record per CDR3 protein. The sample holds over 100,000 distinct CDR3 sequences, approximately 8.4% seen once. Here the sequenced sample was CD8+ T cells sorted from PBMCs, taken 45 days after the yellow fever booster vaccination. The receptors come from a man younger than 40 who received the YFV17D yellow fever vaccine.

V usage is TRBV6-5 and J usage is TRBJ2-1, with D uncertain. The germline V gene has CDR1 MNHEY and CDR2 SVGAGI. The CDR3 totals 11 residues. Trimming shortened V by 0 bases and J by 9 bases, and 3 bases separated the two germline ends. The CDR3 DNA follows: TGTGCCAGCAGTTACTCGAGTGAGCAGTTCTTC. Amino acid sequence: CASSYSSEQFF.

This clonotype appeared many times. The chain employs TRBV29-1 and TRBJ2-7; 10 bases are a match to TRBD1. The J segment lost 6 bases and the V segment lost 4 bases, leaving 9 bases of the junction unmatched. The CDR3 is 14 residues long. The germline gives CDR1 SQVTM, CDR2 ANQGSEA. DNA for the CDR3: TGCAGCGTTGGTGGACAGGGGGGGAAGGTCGAGCAGTACTTC. It specifies CSVGGQGGKVEQYF.

The chain recombines TRBV5-5 with TRBJ2-7; 10 nucleotides line up with TRBD1. The CDR3 is made up of 14 amino acids. After removal of 4 bases from V and 4 bases from J, the junction contained 5 bases not matched to a gene. Germline V gene data show CDR1 as SGHKS and CDR2 as YYEKEE (reference sequence). In nucleotides, the CDR3 is TGTGCCAGCAGCCGGGACAGGGGCGGATACGAGCAGTACTTC. The encoded protein is CASSRDRGGYEQYF.

This clonotype was picked up many times. The CDR3 spells CASSPLGTSGRGATQYF. The CDR3 nucleotides are TGTGCCAGCAGCCCACTCGGGACTAGCGGGAGGGGAGCTACGCAGTATTTT. V usage is TRBV7-2 and J usage is TRBJ2-3; TRBD2 agrees at 16 bases. Germline assignment: CDR1 SGHTA and CDR2 FQGNSA. The CDR3 extends over 17 amino acids. J was trimmed by 8 bases and V by 5 bases; bases with no gene match: 10.

This clonotype was picked up many times. V and J are TRBV20-1 and TRBJ2-7, with 10 bases matching TRBD2. Germline V lookup: CDR1 DFQATT, CDR2 SNEGSKA (reference sequence). The CDR3 has 15 residues. V lost 5 bases and J lost 2; bases outside the gene matches: 9. CDR3 amino acids: CSAPGASGRAYEQYF. The CDR3 bases are TGCAGTGCTCCGGGGGCTAGCGGGAGAGCCTACGAGCAGTACTTC.

This clonotype was seen many times. CDR3 sequence reads: CASSWIRGNYEQYF. The CDR3, as DNA: TGTGCCAGCAGCTGGATCAGGGGAAATTACGAGCAGTACTTC. J is TRBJ2-7 and V is TRBV7-9; tentatively, D is TRBD1 (6 bases). Germline-derived CDR1 and CDR2 are SEHNR and FQNEAQ (reference sequence). This CDR3 spans 14 amino acids. V was pared by 4 bases and J by 4 bases, with 14 bases between.